Listed below are T cell receptor beta chains from one sample, sequenced in a study of T cell responses to AZD1222 COVID-19 vaccine. Assay used: immunoSEQ multiplex PCR; TCRdb lists only in-frame clones, some missing. The sample carries some 31,000 clones, about 80% recorded once. This specimen consisted of peripheral blood, obtained 28 days after the second AZD1222 dose. The receptors here all came from an adult who received the AZD1222 COVID-19 vaccine. Each CDR3 is given with its conserved first and last residue. The D gene is left open where the match is weak. Where a row states a size, it is once, few, many or the class of an expanded clone; other rows omit it.

d_call	v_call	clone_size	j_call	cdr3_length	cdr3_nt	cdr3_aa
TRBD1	TRBV29-1	NA	TRBJ1-2	13	TGCAGCGTTGAAACGACAGGGGCCTATGGCTACACCTTC	CSVETTGAYGYTF
TRBD1	TRBV6-5	NA	TRBJ2-5	14	TGTGCCAGCAGGGGGACAGGGGGCCCACTTACCCAGTACTTC	CASRGTGGPLTQYF
NA	TRBV5-1	NA	TRBJ2-2	14	TGCGCCAGCAGCTTGGTTTCGGGTAACGGGGAGCTGTTTTTT	CASSLVSGNGELFF
TRBD1	TRBV7-9	NA	TRBJ1-1	16	TGTGCCAGCAGCTGGGGACAAGACAGGGGGATGACTGAAGCTTTCTTT	CASSWGQDRGMTEAFF
NA	TRBV4-3	NA	TRBJ2-1	16	TGCGCCAGCAGCCAAGAATTTGCGCGGACATACAATGAGCAGTTCTTC	CASSQEFARTYNEQFF
TRBD2	TRBV27	NA	TRBJ2-1	17	TGTGCCAGCAGTCCCACCCGGACTAGCGGGAGCTGGGGTGAGCAGTTCTTC	CASSPTRTSGSWGEQFF
NA	TRBV6-2/TRBV6-3	once	TRBJ1-4	15	TGTGCCAGCAGCCTACGCGGGGGGGCGAATGAAAAACTGTTTTTT	CASSLRGGANEKLFF
NA	TRBV19	NA	TRBJ1-1	13	TGTGCCAGTAACCCGACGGAGAACACTGAAGCTTTCTTT	CASNPTENTEAFF
TRBD1	TRBV4-2	few	TRBJ1-1	15	TGTGCCAGCAGCCAAGGGGCAGGGGGTGTCACTGAAGCTTTCTTT	CASSQGAGGVTEAFF
NA	TRBV19	NA	TRBJ1-6	12	TGTGCCAGTAGTGACACCAATTCACCCCTCCACTTT	CASSDTNSPLHF
NA	TRBV5-1	NA	TRBJ1-1	14	TGCGCCAGCAGTCCCCTGACAGGGAACACTGAAGCTTTCTTT	CASSPLTGNTEAFF